Sequencing of this T cell receptor beta chain was carried out in a study of cytomegalovirus exposure and HLA in healthy donors. General study points: In vitro data verified a few CMV-associated chains as specific for CMV antigens.

With 0 bases clipped from V and 0 bases from J, the junction kept 6 bases outside the gene matches. This CDR3 has 20 amino acids. Separation from the approximately 660-subject first cohort characterized the approximately 120-subject validation cohort, to which the donors belonged. Produced via immunoSEQ multiplex PCR; TCRdb's table is partial and in-frame only. The sample includes approximately 160,000 clones, roughly 90% of them seen just once. Notes on this clone: No antigen is known for it.

The sample taken for sequencing was PBMCs. This clonotype was sampled from a man aged 18 to 29 in good health and CMV-seropositive. This chain connects TRBV23-1 to TRBJ2-6; TRBD2 matches at 12 bases. TRBV23-1 is reported as an ORF; its role is uncertain. The CDR3 spells CASSQSPPTSGSSGANVLTF. The CDR3 DNA follows: TGCGCCAGCAGTCAATCTCCCCCGACTAGCGGGAGCTCTGGGGCCAACGTCCTGACTTTC.